This entry lists 15 T cell receptor beta chains sequenced from one sample in a study of blood T cell repertoires in COVID-19. Sequencing was performed with immunoSEQ multiplex PCR; in TCRdb, only in-frame clones are kept and a portion is missing. The table shows 150,000 to 200,000 clones, with more than 75% occurring only once. Sequencing used peripheral blood. The source of these receptors is a man in his late teens or twenties with COVID-19, enrolled during active disease.

The chain employs TRBV5-1 and TRBJ2-2; 7 nucleotides match TRBD1. Germline V lookup: CDR1 SGHRS, CDR2 YFSETQ. This CDR3 comprises 17 residues. Trimming removed 0 bases from V and 4 bases from J; junction bases left unmatched: 9. This chain's CDR3 is CASSLGPRQGVTGELFF. The CDR3, as DNA: TGCGCCAGCAGCTTGGGACCGAGGCAGGGGGTCACCGGGGAGCTGTTTTTT.

This sequence joins TRBV7-2 and TRBJ2-1; TRBD2 matches at 7 bases. The CDR3 loop spans 12 amino acids. The germline gives CDR1 SGHTA, CDR2 FQGNSA. Unmatched junction bases numbered 10, after V lost 5 bases and J lost 15 bases. The CDR3 region is CASSLAGGITFF. For the CDR3, the DNA is TGTGCCAGCAGCCTCGCCGGGGGGATTACGTTCTTC.

The chain couples TRBV5-1 to TRBJ2-5; D possibly corresponds to TRBD2 (5 bases). CDR1 and CDR2 (germline): SGHRS, YFSETQ. Trimming stripped 1 base from V and 5 bases from J, with 15 bases between. The CDR3 sequence is 15 residues long. This CDR3 is CASSLSSGVGETQYF. The CDR3 nucleotides are TGCGCCAGCAGCTTGTCCTCCGGGGTCGGGGAGACCCAGTACTTC.

The J gene is TRBJ1-1, the V gene TRBV6-2 or TRBV6-3; D gene unclear. Germline values: CDR1 MNHEY, CDR2 SVGEGT. V lost 0 bases and J 11 bases, leaving 13 bases between the germline ends. The CDR3 extends over 13 amino acids. This CDR3 is CASSYSLGPEAFF. In DNA, the CDR3 is TGTGCCAGCAGTTACTCCCTTGGCCCGGAGGCTTTCTTT.

This clone was observed a single time. One end of the junction varies from germline; a read error may be responsible. The chain combines TRBV7-2 with TRBJ1-4; 8 bases align to TRBD1. The CDR3 is made up of 14 amino acids. The germline V gene has CDR1 SGHTA and CDR2 FQGNSA. CDR3 sequence (DNA): TGTGCCAGCAGCTTCCAGGGGGCAGGGGAAAAACTGCTTTTT. Translation: CASSFQGAGEKLLF.

This clone was seen a handful of times. J is TRBJ1-5 and V is TRBV28; D not certain. This CDR3 contains 12 residues. Germline V gene sequence: CDR1 MDHEN, CDR2 SYDVKM. V shed 5 bases and J shed 7 bases, with 9 bases lying between them. The chain's CDR3 is CASSPPGQPQHF. CDR3 nucleotides: TGTGCCAGCAGTCCTCCAGGACAGCCCCAGCATTTT.

The chain recombines TRBV18 with TRBJ2-4; the match to TRBD1 covers 10 bases. The CDR3 has 16 residues. Germline CDR1 is KGHSH and CDR2 is LQKENI. V shed 3 bases, J shed 6 bases, and the junction held 8 bases outside the gene matches. CDR3 amino acids: CASSPTTGGLGNIQYF. The CDR3 DNA reads TGTGCCAGCTCACCGACGACAGGGGGCCTTGGAAACATTCAGTACTTC.

The chain joins TRBV28 to TRBJ2-3; 12 bases map to TRBD2. The V segment lost 3 bases and the J segment 7 bases; nucleotides outside the gene matches: 8. Germline V CDR1 and CDR2: MDHEN, SYDVKM. The CDR3 consists of 16 residues. The CDR3 coding sequence is TGTGCCAGCAGTTTTCCGACTAGCGGGAGTGCATATACGCAGTATTTT. Protein product: CASSFPTSGSAYTQYF. Based on the CDR3 plus reference TRBV28 and TRBJ2-3, the full variable domain is DVKVTQSSRYLVKRTGEKVFLECVQDMDHENMFWYRQDPGLGLRLIYFSYDVKMKEKGDIPEGYSVSREKKERFSLILESASTNQTSMYLCASSFPTSGSAYTQYFGPGTRLTVL.

The rearrangement uses TRBV11-2 and TRBJ2-3; 10 bases line up with TRBD2. The germline V gene has CDR1 SGHAT and CDR2 FQNNGV. The CDR3 is made up of 16 amino acids. The V segment lost 6 bases and the J segment 4 bases; nucleotides outside the gene matches: 10. The CDR3: CASRSPAAGGPDTQYF. The CDR3 DNA follows: TGTGCCAGCAGATCCCCTGCAGCGGGAGGGCCAGATACGCAGTATTTT.

This chain uses TRBV30 with TRBJ1-6; D is ambiguous. V lost 4 bases, J lost 0 bases, and 7 bases lay in between. The CDR3 runs to 14 residues. CDR1 and CDR2 (germline): GTSNPN, SVGIG (reference sequence). CDR3 sequence (DNA): TGTGCCTGGAAGGAGAGCTCCTATAATTCACCCCTCCACTTT. This encodes CAWKESSYNSPLHF.

The V gene is TRBV29-1, the J gene TRBJ2-1; D not resolved. This CDR3 spans 11 amino acids. Germline V CDR1 and CDR2: SQVTM, ANQGSEA. Trimming removed 7 bases at V and 3 bases at J, with 7 bases between. The CDR3 DNA reads TGCAGCGCCCCGAGCTACAATGAGCAGTTCTTC. It encodes CSAPSYNEQFF.

Of note for this clone: Other DNA sequences in this specimen translate into the identical CDR3. The chain has TRBV6-5 and TRBJ2-2; maybe TRBD1 (6 bases). This CDR3 spans 12 amino acids. Trimming shortened V by 7 bases and J by 5 bases, and 8 bases separated the two germline ends. Germline V lookup: CDR1 MNHEY, CDR2 SVGAGI. CDR3 bases: TGTGCCAGCAAAAGGGGGACCGGGGAGCTGTTTTTT. Its translation: CASKRGTGELFF.

The rearrangement uses TRBV28 and TRBJ2-1; TRBD2 is a possible D gene (6 bases). V lost 6 bases and J lost 6, with 12 bases in between. Germline CDR1 is MDHEN and CDR2 is SYDVKM. CDR3 length equals 13 residues. CDR3 residues: CASRATGGNEQFF. In nucleotides, the CDR3 is TGTGCCAGCAGGGCAACCGGGGGCAATGAGCAGTTCTTC.

The gene calls are TRBV28 and TRBJ1-4; D is unresolved. CDR1 is MDHEN, CDR2 SYDVKM, per germline. Deletions cut 2 bases from V and 5 bases from J, with 12 bases between. This CDR3 is built from 15 residues. As DNA, the CDR3 is TGTGCCAGCAGTTTACAGAGGCAGTGGAATGAAAAACTGTTTTTT. Translation: CASSLQRQWNEKLFF.

The CDR3 nucleotides are TGTGCCAGCAGCCTGTTGGGACAGGGCTACAATGAGCAGTTCTTC. Translating gives CASSLLGQGYNEQFF. J is TRBJ2-1 and V is TRBV11-2; the match to TRBD1 covers 9 bases. The J segment lost 3 bases and the V segment lost 5 bases, leaving 5 bases of the junction unmatched. There are 15 residues in the CDR3. CDR1 and CDR2 (germline): SGHAT, FQNNGV. The full variable domain, completed using reference TRBV11-2 and TRBJ2-1, is EAGVAQSPRYKIIEKRQSVAFWCNPISGHATLYWYQQILGQGPKLLIQFQNNGVVDDSQLPKDRFSAERLKGVDSTLKIQPAKLEDSAVYLCASSLLGQGYNEQFFGPGTRLTVL.